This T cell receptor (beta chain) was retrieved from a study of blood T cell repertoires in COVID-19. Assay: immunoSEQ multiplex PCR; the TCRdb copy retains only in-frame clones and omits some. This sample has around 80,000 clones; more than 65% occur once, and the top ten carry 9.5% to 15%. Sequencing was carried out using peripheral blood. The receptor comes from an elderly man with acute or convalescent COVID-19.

DNA for the CDR3: TGTGCCAGCAGTGGAGCAGGGCGCGCGGAGGGGGAGCAGTACTTC. This codes for CASSGAGRAEGEQYF. This rearrangement joins TRBV6-2 or TRBV6-3 to TRBJ2-7, with TRBD2 as a possible D gene (6 bases). This CDR3 is built from 15 residues. Germline V gives CDR1 MNHEY, CDR2 SVGEGT. Deletions cut 5 bases from V and 7 bases from J, with 21 bases between.